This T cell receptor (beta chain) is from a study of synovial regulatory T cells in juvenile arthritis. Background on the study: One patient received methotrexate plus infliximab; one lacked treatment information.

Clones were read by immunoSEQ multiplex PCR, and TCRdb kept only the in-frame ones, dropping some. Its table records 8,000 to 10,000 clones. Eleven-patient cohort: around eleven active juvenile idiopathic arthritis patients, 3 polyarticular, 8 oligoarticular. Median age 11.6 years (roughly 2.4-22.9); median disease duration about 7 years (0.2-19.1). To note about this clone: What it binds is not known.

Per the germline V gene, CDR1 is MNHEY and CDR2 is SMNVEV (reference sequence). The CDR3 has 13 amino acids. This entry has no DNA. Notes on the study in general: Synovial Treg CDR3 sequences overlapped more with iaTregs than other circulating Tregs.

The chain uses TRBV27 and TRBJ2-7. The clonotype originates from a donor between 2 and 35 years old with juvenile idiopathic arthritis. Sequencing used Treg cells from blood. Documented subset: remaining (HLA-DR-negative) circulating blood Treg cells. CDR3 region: CASSWKSSYEQYF.